This TCR beta chain was recorded in a study of glioma-infiltrating T cells. General study results and limits: Above-expected tissue-blood divergence occurred in all gliomas, most in low-grade ones.

Amplification of TCR alpha and beta CDR3 regions from RNA used iRepertoire nested multiplex PCR. TCRdb redid the calling of the multiplex PCR reads with MiXCR, one entry per CDR3 protein. The sample lists roughly 16,000 distinct CDR3 sequences, 55% to 70% occurring once. Comments on this clonotype: Its antigen is as yet unknown.

Trimming pared 5 bases from V and 5 bases from J, leaving 9 bases between. The CDR3 has 12 amino acids. Germline V gene data show CDR1 as MNHEY and CDR2 as SMNVEV (reference sequence). The receptor's source is a human donor with low-grade glioma or glioblastoma, undergoing nonglioma brain surgery, or in good health (not recorded which). What was sequenced was glioma tissue, nonneoplastic brain tissue, or PBMCs (not recorded which). The J gene is TRBJ1-2, the V gene TRBV27, with D maybe TRBD1 (6 bases). The CDR3: CASSQQGYGYTF. In DNA, the CDR3 is TGTGCCAGCAGTCAACAGGGATATGGCTACACCTTC.